This T cell receptor (beta chain) comes out of a study of somatic mutations in cytotoxic T cells in rheumatoid arthritis. Study-level information: Patients gave 30 ml EDTA peripheral blood immediately after diagnosis, prior to starting treatment. A subset of V beta antibody-stained T-cell populations was isolated by flow sorting, reaching nearly 100% purity, and this subset included V beta1+ cells that went on to TCRB sequencing.

Germline V gene data show CDR1 as SGHKS and CDR2 as YYEKEE (reference sequence). The CDR3 covers 17 residues. Germline trimming cut 4 bases from V and 7 bases from J; bases unmatched to any gene: 16. In regard to this clone: The antigen remains undetermined.

Study-wide results and caveats: There was no significant difference in CD8+ T-cell clonality between rheumatoid arthritis patients and age-matched healthy controls. Antigen targets of the expanded CD8+ clones remained unidentified.

Profiled with immunoSEQ multiplex PCR; TCRdb holds only in-frame clones, not every one. The sample contains about 10,000 clones, 65% to 85% of which appear only once. The receptor's source is an adult with rheumatoid arthritis. The chain combines TRBV5-5 with TRBJ1-2, with TRBD1 matching 10 bases. The sequencing sample was made of CD8+ T cells sorted from blood. The CDR3 loop is CASSLPGQGYEDPGYTF. The CDR3 DNA follows: TGTGCCAGCAGCCTCCCGGGACAGGGGTATGAGGACCCTGGCTACACCTTC.